This TCR beta chain was recovered during a study of blood T cell repertoires in COVID-19. Whole-study context: Some COVID-19 samples were acute and others convalescent; all came from the United States, Italy and Spain. In each case, the material was cDNA or gDNA derived from T cells, B-cell-depleted T cells, or PBMCs.

Original analysis: Estimation of nucleated cell counts was performed using reference gene primer amplification. The protocol was immunoSEQ multiplex PCR, while the TCRdb copy is restricted to in-frame clones and leaves out a portion. That table is the source of V, J and clone size, and D and trimming were worked out from the DNA. This table holds about 160,000 clones, 85% found once. The CDR3 is 13 amino acids. The chain couples TRBV12-2 to TRBJ1-5. TRBV12-2 is shown as a pseudogene. Sequenced sample: peripheral blood. The receptor's source is a human donor with acute or convalescent COVID-19. The donor label of this sample is uncertain. The CDR3 DNA reads TGTGCAAGTTCGCGGGAGCGCAATCAGCCCCAGCATTTT. Amino acids: CASSRERNQPQHF.